A selection of T cell receptor beta chains follows, all from one sample in a study of blood T cell repertoires in COVID-19. Sequencing used immunoSEQ multiplex PCR; TCRdb keeps in-frame clones, though not all of them. Counted here are some 200,000 clones, roughly 86% occurring once; the ten biggest clones make up less than 3.5%. Sequenced input: peripheral blood. These receptors all stem from a man aged 35 to 55 with active or convalescent COVID-19. Both conserved end residues are part of each CDR3. The D gene is left open where the match is weak. Some rows mark clone size as missing; the rest say once, few, many or name a class of expanded clone.

D: TRBD2; J: TRBJ2-5; V: TRBV5-1; size: once; DNA: TGCGCCAGCAGCTTGGTCCTAGCGGGGGCCGCTGAGGAGACCCAGTACTTC; CDR3: CASSLVLAGAAEETQYF
D: -; J: TRBJ1-2; V: TRBV16; size: -; DNA: TGTGCCAGCAGCCGTCCGGATAGCGGTGGCTACACCTTC; CDR3: CASSRPDSGGYTF
D: -; J: TRBJ2-2; V: TRBV10-3; size: few; DNA: TGTGCCATCAGTGAGTCGATTTTGGGCAGGCGCAGCCGAACTACCGGGGAGCTGTTTTTT; CDR3: CAISESILGRRSRTTGELFF
D: TRBD2; J: TRBJ2-1; V: TRBV6-5; size: -; DNA: TGTGCCAGCAGAAGGAGCGGGAGTGGGTTCTTC; CDR3: CASRRSGSGFF
D: -; J: TRBJ2-7; V: TRBV7-3; size: -; DNA: TGTGCCAGCAGCTTAGGACACGAATACGAGCAGTACTTC; CDR3: CASSLGHEYEQYF
D: TRBD2; J: TRBJ2-2; V: TRBV5-1; size: -; DNA: TGCGCCAGCAGCTTCGGGGGGGCCCTCACCGGGGAGCTGTTTTTT; CDR3: CASSFGGALTGELFF
D: -; J: TRBJ1-2; V: TRBV28; size: once; DNA: TGTGCCAGCAGTGACCAAAGCGGCGACTATGGCTACACCTTC; CDR3: CASSDQSGDYGYTF
D: -; J: TRBJ1-6; V: TRBV27; size: -; DNA: TGTGCCAGCAGTTTATCGGGAGGGCCCCTCCACTTT; CDR3: CASSLSGGPLHF
D: -; J: TRBJ1-5; V: TRBV6-5; size: -; DNA: TGTGCCAGCGACAGCTACTATACCAATCAGCCCCAGCATTTT; CDR3: CASDSYYTNQPQHF
D: -; J: TRBJ1-5; V: TRBV12-3/TRBV12-4; size: -; DNA: TGTGCCAGCACCGAACAGGGTGGGCAGCCCCAGCATTTT; CDR3: CASTEQGGQPQHF
D: TRBD1; J: TRBJ1-6; V: TRBV5-5; size: -; DNA: TGTGCCAGCAGCTTGGTGGCCGGGACAGAAATTTCACCCCTCCACTTT; CDR3: CASSLVAGTEISPLHF
D: -; J: TRBJ1-6; V: TRBV4-2; size: -; DNA: TGTGCCAGCAGCCACGGACAAAATAATTCACCCCTCCACTTT; CDR3: CASSHGQNNSPLHF
D: -; J: TRBJ2-2; V: TRBV11-2; size: once; DNA: TGTGCCAGCAGCCATACCGGGGAGCTGTTTTTT; CDR3: CASSHTGELFF
D: -; J: TRBJ2-5; V: TRBV9; size: -; DNA: TGTGCCAGCAGCGTAGACGGACAGCAAGAGACCCAGTACTTC; CDR3: CASSVDGQQETQYF
D: -; J: TRBJ1-5; V: TRBV6-6; size: -; DNA: TGTGCCAGCAGCCAGACAGGTGTTCATCAGCCCCAGCATTTT; CDR3: CASSQTGVHQPQHF
D: -; J: TRBJ1-5; V: TRBV7-9; size: -; DNA: TGTGCCAGCAGCCTAGACAGTGGGAATCAGCCCCAGCATTTT; CDR3: CASSLDSGNQPQHF
D: -; J: TRBJ1-2; V: TRBV19; size: -; DNA: TGTGCCAGTAGAAACGGACTTAACTATGGCTACACCTTC; CDR3: CASRNGLNYGYTF
D: TRBD1; J: TRBJ2-7; V: TRBV19; size: -; DNA: TGTGCCAGTAGCCCTGCCACAGGGGATTACTACGAGCAGTACTTC; CDR3: CASSPATGDYYEQYF
D: TRBD2; J: TRBJ2-3; V: TRBV7-8; size: -; DNA: TGTGCCAGCAGCTCGGATAGCGGGGGGGCCACAGATACGCAGTATTTT; CDR3: CASSSDSGGATDTQYF
D: TRBD2; J: TRBJ2-7; V: TRBV5-6; size: -; DNA: TGTGCCAGCAGCTGGGGTAGCGGGGGGAATACCTACGAGCAGTACTTC; CDR3: CASSWGSGGNTYEQYF
D: TRBD2; J: TRBJ2-5; V: TRBV5-1; size: -; DNA: TGCGCCAGCAGCTCGGCGGGGGGTGATGGGGAGACCCAGTACTTC; CDR3: CASSSAGGDGETQYF
D: -; J: TRBJ1-5; V: TRBV6-2/TRBV6-3; size: few; DNA: TGTGCCAGCAGTTACCCCAACAGGGCTCAGCCCCAGCATTTT; CDR3: CASSYPNRAQPQHF
D: -; J: TRBJ1-5; V: TRBV28; size: -; DNA: TGTGCCAGCAGTTCCGTATGGCCCCAGCATTTT; CDR3: CASSSVWPQHF
D: TRBD2; J: TRBJ2-7; V: TRBV3-1/TRBV3-2; size: few; DNA: TGTGCCAGCAGCCAAGCGGGGGGGCGGAACGAGCAGTACTTC; CDR3: CASSQAGGRNEQYF
D: TRBD1; J: TRBJ1-1; V: TRBV3-1/TRBV3-2; size: -; DNA: TGTGCCAGCAGCTCCAGACAGGGGGGCACTGAAGCTTTCTTT; CDR3: CASSSRQGGTEAFF
D: -; J: TRBJ2-5; V: TRBV6-6; size: -; DNA: TGTGCCAGCCAGGCAGGGACAAAAGAGACCCAGTACTTC; CDR3: CASQAGTKETQYF
D: -; J: TRBJ1-4; V: TRBV29-1; size: -; DNA: TGCAGCGTTGACAGCAGGCGCAATGAAAAACTGTTTTTT; CDR3: CSVDSRRNEKLFF
D: -; J: TRBJ1-3; V: TRBV28; size: -; DNA: TGTGCCAGCAGCGCGCCCGGGGACTCTGGAAACACCATATATTTT; CDR3: CASSAPGDSGNTIYF
D: -; J: TRBJ2-2; V: TRBV5-4; size: -; DNA: TGTGCCAGCAGCTTGGGCACAGGGACGGACGGGGAGCTGTTTTTT; CDR3: CASSLGTGTDGELFF
D: -; J: TRBJ2-7; V: TRBV4-1; size: once; DNA: TGCGCCAGCAGCCAAGGGCACCCAAACCTCTACGAGCAGTACTTC; CDR3: CASSQGHPNLYEQYF
D: -; J: TRBJ2-2; V: TRBV27; size: -; DNA: TGTGCCAGCAGTTTAGATGGCAGGGTGAGAGGGGAGCTGTTTTTT; CDR3: CASSLDGRVRGELFF
D: TRBD2; J: TRBJ2-1; V: TRBV5-4; size: -; DNA: TGTGCCAGCAGCTTGGGTCATAGCGGGGGGGCCAATGAGCAGTTCTTC; CDR3: CASSLGHSGGANEQFF
D: -; J: TRBJ2-1; V: TRBV9; size: -; DNA: TGTGCCAGCAGCGCGACCCTAAGGGGGGGAAACAATGAGCAGTTCTTC; CDR3: CASSATLRGGNNEQFF
D: -; J: TRBJ1-5; V: TRBV5-1; size: -; DNA: TGCGCCAGCAGCTTGGAGGGACTGCAGACCAAGCAGCCCCAGCATTTT; CDR3: CASSLEGLQTKQPQHF
D: TRBD1; J: TRBJ1-2; V: TRBV5-6; size: once; DNA: TGTGCCAGCAGCTTGGCAGGGGGCGGTTATGGCTACACCTTC; CDR3: CASSLAGGGYGYTF
D: TRBD1; J: TRBJ2-2; V: TRBV4-1; size: -; DNA: TGCGCCAGCAGCCAAGATAGGGGGACAGGGGGAGGCGGGGAGCTGTTTTTT; CDR3: CASSQDRGTGGGGELFF
D: TRBD2; J: TRBJ2-1; V: TRBV20-1; size: -; DNA: TGCAGTGCCAGTAGCGGGGGGCTTTACGGTGAGCAGTTCTTC; CDR3: CSASSGGLYGEQFF
D: TRBD1; J: TRBJ1-6; V: TRBV30; size: few; DNA: TGTGCCTGGAGTACAGGGGGGTATAATTCACCCCTCCACTTT; CDR3: CAWSTGGYNSPLHF
D: TRBD1; J: TRBJ1-2; V: TRBV5-1; size: -; DNA: TGCGCCAGCAGCACCGAAGGACAGGGCGGCTATGGCTACACCTTC; CDR3: CASSTEGQGGYGYTF
D: -; J: TRBJ1-2; V: TRBV19; size: -; DNA: TGTGCCAGTTCCGGGGGGCGATTTCATGGCTACACCTTC; CDR3: CASSGGRFHGYTF
D: -; J: TRBJ1-3; V: TRBV3-1/TRBV3-2; size: -; DNA: TGTGCCAGCAGCCAAGGATCGCAGGGCATCCTCTCTGGAAACACCATATATTTT; CDR3: CASSQGSQGILSGNTIYF
D: -; J: TRBJ2-1; V: TRBV12-5; size: -; DNA: TGTGCTAGTGGTTTAACCGACAGCGCTCACTACAATGAGCAGTTCTTC; CDR3: CASGLTDSAHYNEQFF
D: TRBD1; J: TRBJ1-2; V: TRBV28; size: -; DNA: TGTGCCAGCAGTTTAATCGTTAGGGGGCGAGACTATGGCTACACCTTC; CDR3: CASSLIVRGRDYGYTF